This T cell receptor beta chain comes out of a study of T cells in Graves' hyperthyroidism and ophthalmopathy. Notes on the study in general: Blood also carried most thyroid clonotypes expanded above 0.001. Median prediction lead before ophthalmopathy onset was 5.5 to 7 months with the model.

Clinical symptoms, serum thyroxine and TRAb, thyroid ultrasound and orbital computed tomography together formed the diagnostic basis. Amplified TCR beta CDR3 regions came from RNA transcripts. The HTBI set primed first-round TCR CDR3 RT-PCR. Via MiXCR, TCRdb re-called the multiplex PCR reads, giving one row per CDR3 protein. The table lists around 660,000 distinct CDR3 sequences, 40% to 55% of them singletons. Germline CDR1 reads SGHTA; CDR2 reads FQGNSA. The CDR3 is made up of 14 amino acids. About this clonotype itself: Its target is not known. Since a much larger clone is just one base distant, this may be a read error.

This clonotype was sampled from an adult man with Graves' disease, either hyperthyroidism or ophthalmopathy (not recorded which). The rearrangement links TRBV7-2 to TRBJ2-7, with TRBD1 matching over 8 bases. The sequenced sample consisted of peripheral blood or thyroid tissue (not recorded which). In DNA form, the CDR3 reads TGTGCCGGCAGTTACCGGACAGGGACCTACGAGCAGTACTTC. It codes for CAGSYRTGTYEQYF. The variable domain in full, with the rest retrieved from reference TRBV7-2 and TRBJ2-7, is GAGVSQSPSNKVTEKGKDVELRCDPISGHTALYWYRQSLGQGLEFLIYFQGNSAPDKSGLPSDRFSAERTGGSVSTLTIQRTQQEDSAVYLCAGSYRTGTYEQYFGPGTRLTVT.